What follows are 26 T cell receptor beta chains derived from one specimen sequenced in a study of blood T cell repertoires in COVID-19. Some clones are missing from TCRdb's copy, which holds only in-frame ones; the method was immunoSEQ multiplex PCR. The sample includes about 230,000 clones, about nine tenths seen only once; the top ten take less than 4.5%. The sequenced sample was PBMCs or T cells enriched from blood (not recorded which). These receptors came from a woman in her 30s with acute COVID-19.

V gene TRBV10-3 combines with J gene TRBJ1-2, with TRBD1 matching over 9 bases. Unmatched junction bases numbered 2, after V lost 7 bases and J lost 2 bases. CDR1 and CDR2 from the germline V gene are ENHRY and SYGVKD. The CDR3 is made up of 13 amino acids. CDR3 protein: CAIMTGGNYGYTF. The CDR3 region has the DNA TGTGCCATCATGACAGGGGGAAACTATGGCTACACCTTC.

This clone has only a few counts. The V gene is TRBV19, the J gene TRBJ1-2; D is perhaps TRBD1 (5 bases). Germline-derived CDR1 and CDR2 are LNHDA and SQIVND (reference sequence). The CDR3 totals 14 residues. V was pared by 7 bases and J by 2 bases, with 14 bases between. CDR3 region: CASTAREPNYGYTF. In DNA, the CDR3 is TGTGCCAGTACTGCCAGGGAACCCAACTATGGCTACACCTTC.

The chain uses TRBV6-5 and TRBJ2-7; D is ambiguous. The germline V gene has CDR1 MNHEY and CDR2 SVGAGI. Deletions cut 6 bases from V and 0 bases from J, with 6 bases between. CDR3 length equals 12 residues. DNA for the CDR3: TGTGCCAGCAGACACCACTCCTACGAGCAGTACTTC. It specifies CASRHHSYEQYF.

The chain recombines TRBV4-1 with TRBJ1-2, with 8 positions matching TRBD1. The CDR3 has 16 residues. Germline lookup yields CDR1 MGHRA and CDR2 YSYEKL. The trim removed 3 bases at V and 8 bases at J, leaving 14 bases unmatched. The CDR3: CASSHFRGQGAVGYTF. CDR3 DNA: TGCGCCAGCAGCCACTTCCGAGGACAGGGCGCGGTGGGCTACACCTTC.

This clone has only one observation. This chain connects TRBV3-1 (or the pseudogene TRBV3-2) to TRBJ1-1, with 7 bases matching TRBD1. CDR3 length: 13 amino acids. V gave up 4 bases and J gave up 4 bases; unmatched junction bases: 3. Germline V gene data show CDR1 as LGHDT and CDR2 as YNNKEL (reference sequence). The CDR3 region has the DNA TGTGCCAGCAGCCCTACAGGGGCCACTGAAGCTTTCTTT. This gives the protein CASSPTGATEAFF.

The chain has TRBV5-6 and TRBJ1-6, with 8 bases lining up with TRBD1. The CDR3 runs 14 residues. The V gene's germline CDR1 is SGHDT and CDR2 YYEEEE. The trim removed 4 bases at V and 9 bases at J, leaving 6 bases unmatched. CDR3 in amino acids: CASSGTGRLSPLHF. In nucleotides, the CDR3 is TGTGCCAGCAGCGGGACAGGTCGGCTTTCACCCCTCCACTTT. Combining the CDR3 with reference TRBV5-6 and TRBJ1-6 gives the whole variable domain DAGVTQSPTHLIKTRGQQVTLRCSPKSGHDTVSWYQQALGQGPQFIFQYYEEEERQRGNFPDRFSGHQFPNYSSELNVNALLLGDSALYLCASSGTGRLSPLHFGNGTRLTVT.

This chain links TRBV2 with TRBJ2-6; D is perhaps TRBD1 (6 bases). CDR1 SNHLY and CDR2 FYNNEI come from the germline V gene. This CDR3 is 15 amino acids long. The V end lost 8 bases, the J end lost 4 bases, and 15 bases lay between the germline ends. CDR3 sequence: CASSGSGVGANVLTF. The CDR3 bases are TGTGCCAGCTCCGGTTCAGGGGTCGGGGCCAACGTCCTGACTTTC.

This chain joins TRBV6-5 and TRBJ1-5; 8 nucleotides agree with TRBD1. This CDR3 comprises 13 residues. Germline V lookup: CDR1 MNHEY, CDR2 SVGAGI. Trimming removed 10 bases from V and 3 bases from J; junction bases left unmatched: 5. The CDR3 reads CATRTGPNQPQHF. Written as DNA, the CDR3 is TGTGCCACCCGGACAGGGCCCAATCAGCCCCAGCATTTT.

The chain links TRBV5-1 to TRBJ1-4; D gene unclear. The V end lost 3 bases, the J end lost 4 bases, and 10 bases lay between the germline ends. CDR3 length: 14 residues. Germline values: CDR1 SGHRS, CDR2 YFSETQ. The CDR3 sequence is CASSYDGNNEKLFF. The CDR3 DNA reads as TGCGCCAGCAGCTACGACGGGAATAATGAAAAACTGTTTTTT.

The chain has TRBV30 and TRBJ1-4, with TRBD1 as a possible D gene (5 bases). The V gene lost 4 bases and the J gene lost 7 bases, with 16 bases spanning the gap. The CDR3 runs to 14 residues. In germline, CDR1 is GTSNPN, CDR2 SVGIG (reference sequence). The CDR3 DNA sequence: TGTGCCTGGACCTCAGGGATTAACGGTGAAAAACTGTTTTTT. Its translation is CAWTSGINGEKLFF. Drawing the rest from reference TRBV30 and TRBJ1-4, the complete variable domain is SQTIHQWPATLVQPVGSPLSLECTVEGTSNPNLYWYRQAAGRGLQLLFYSVGIGQISSEVPQNLSASRPQDRQFILSSKKLLLSDSGFYLCAWTSGINGEKLFFGSGTQLSVL.

The genes are TRBV18 and TRBJ1-2; the match to TRBD1 covers 7 bases. The trim removed 6 bases at V and 2 bases at J, leaving 9 bases unmatched. Germline loops: CDR1 KGHSH, CDR2 LQKENI. The CDR3 is 15 amino acids. The chain's CDR3 is CASSPPDRDNYGYTF. The CDR3 bases are TGTGCCAGCTCGCCTCCTGACAGGGACAACTATGGCTACACCTTC.

The chain joins TRBV12-3 or TRBV12-4 to TRBJ2-7, with 8 positions matching TRBD1. V gave up 9 bases and J gave up 4 bases; unmatched junction bases: 5. The CDR3 runs to 12 residues. The CDR3 DNA follows: TGTGCCAGTCAGGGGGCGACATACGAGCAGTACTTC. Its translation is CASQGATYEQYF.

The V gene is TRBV15, the J gene TRBJ1-1; the match to TRBD1 covers 8 bases. From germline, CDR1 is LNHNV and CDR2 YYDKDF (reference sequence). This CDR3 has 18 residues. V was clipped by 0 bases and J by 3 bases; unmatched bases: 12. The CDR3 reads CATSRDSVYRGFDTEAFF. The CDR3 DNA reads as TGTGCCACCAGCAGAGATTCCGTGTACAGGGGGTTTGACACTGAAGCTTTCTTT.

This chain joins TRBV5-1 and TRBJ2-7; weak D call: TRBD1 (6 bases). This CDR3 contains 14 residues. Trimming took off 0 bases at V and 2 bases at J, with 9 bases between the two ends. Germline assignment: CDR1 SGHRS and CDR2 YFSETQ. The CDR3 protein is CASSLAGGPYEQYF. The CDR3 nucleotides read TGCGCCAGCAGCTTGGCTGGGGGCCCCTACGAGCAGTACTTC. Combining the CDR3 with reference TRBV5-1 and TRBJ2-7 gives the whole variable domain KAGVTQTPRYLIKTRGQQVTLSCSPISGHRSVSWYQQTPGQGLQFLFEYFSETQRNKGNFPGRFSGRQFSNSRSEMNVSTLELGDSALYLCASSLAGGPYEQYFGPGTRLTVT.

The gene calls are TRBV25-1 and TRBJ2-1, with 7 nucleotides matching TRBD1. The CDR3 is 13 amino acids. Per germline, CDR1 MGHDK and CDR2 SYGVNS. V shed 7 bases and J 0 bases; nucleotides not matched to a gene: 0. CDR3: CASKGASYNEQFF. CDR3 DNA: TGTGCCAGCAAGGGGGCCTCCTACAATGAGCAGTTCTTC.

J is TRBJ2-7 and V is TRBV25-1, with 8 bases lining up with TRBD1. Germline V gene lookup returns CDR1 MGHDK and CDR2 SYGVNS. The CDR3 extends over 14 amino acids. Trimming at V came to 0 bases and at J to 6 bases, leaving 4 bases not matched to a gene. The CDR3 DNA is TGTGCCAGCAGTGAATATGGCACAGGGGGCGAGCAGTACTTC. Translating gives CASSEYGTGGEQYF.

The V call is TRBV19, the J call TRBJ1-5; D not certain. The CDR3 extends over 13 amino acids. Germline CDR1 LNHDA, CDR2 SQIVND (reference sequence). V was trimmed by 4 bases and J by 9 bases, leaving 13 bases between them. Here the CDR3 reads CASSRARDRPQHF. DNA of the CDR3: TGTGCCAGTAGTAGAGCCCGCGATCGGCCCCAGCATTTT.

The gene calls are TRBV11-1 and TRBJ2-1; 10 bases are shared with TRBD2. Trimming at V came to 4 bases and at J to 4 bases, leaving 4 bases not matched to a gene. Germline values: CDR1 SGHAT, CDR2 FQDESV (reference sequence). The CDR3 sequence is 15 residues long. The CDR3 coding sequence is TGTGCCAGCAGCTATAGCGGGGGGTTATACAATGAGCAGTTCTTC. Its protein is CASSYSGGLYNEQFF.

The chain carries TRBV6-5 and TRBJ2-5, with 8 bases matching TRBD1. Germline V gives CDR1 MNHEY, CDR2 SVGAGI. The length of the CDR3 is 14 residues. J was trimmed by 5 bases and V by 6 bases; bases with no gene match: 8. The CDR3 here is CASRDRTGRETQYF. The CDR3 DNA reads TGTGCCAGCAGGGATAGGACAGGGCGTGAGACCCAGTACTTC.

The V and J genes are TRBV7-8 and TRBJ2-7, with 9 bases identical to TRBD2. Germline V CDR1 and CDR2: SGHVS, FQNEAQ. The length of the CDR3 is 15 residues. The trim removed 2 bases at V and 0 bases at J, leaving 2 bases unmatched. The CDR3 region is CASSLLGLASYEQYF. CDR3 DNA sequence: TGTGCCAGCAGCTTACTGGGACTAGCCTCCTACGAGCAGTACTTC.

The chain employs TRBV6-4 and TRBJ1-6; the D is unclear. V was trimmed by 2 bases and J by 7 bases, leaving 3 bases between them. CDR3 length equals 12 residues. From germline, CDR1 is MRHNA and CDR2 SNTAGT. CDR3 in amino acids: CASSDENSPLHF. CDR3 coding DNA: TGTGCCAGCAGTGACGAGAATTCACCCCTCCACTTT.

This chain links TRBV6-1 with TRBJ1-2; possible D gene TRBD1, 5 bases. Germline loops: CDR1 MNHNS, CDR2 SASEGT. The CDR3 has 14 amino acids. The V end lost 2 bases, the J end lost 3 bases, and 10 bases lay between the germline ends. This CDR3 is CASSERQGYYGYTF. Here the CDR3 DNA reads TGTGCCAGCAGTGAACGTCAGGGATACTATGGCTACACCTTC.

V and J are TRBV5-6 and TRBJ2-7; a possible D gene is TRBD2 (6 bases). Germline loops: CDR1 SGHDT, CDR2 YYEEEE. This CDR3 has 14 residues. Between the trimmed V and J ends, which lost 4 bases and 1 base, there was a span of 12 bases. The CDR3 is CASSPAGRSYEQYF. The CDR3 nucleotides are TGTGCCAGCAGCCCGGCGGGACGGTCCTACGAGCAGTACTTC.

The rearrangement uses TRBV3-1 (or the pseudogene TRBV3-2) and TRBJ2-1; TRBD1 might be the D (5 bases). Germline V gene data show CDR1 as LGHDT and CDR2 as YNNKEL (reference sequence). The CDR3 is made up of 19 amino acids. V was shortened by 3 bases and J by 0 bases, with 21 bases between the two germline ends. CDR3 DNA: TGTGCCAGCAGCCAGGAAGGGGTATACAGGTTTAGCTCCTACAATGAGCAGTTCTTC. Amino acid sequence: CASSQEGVYRFSSYNEQFF.

The chain carries TRBV2 and TRBJ2-3; 8 nucleotides agree with TRBD1. The germline CDR1 and CDR2 sequences are SNHLY and FYNNEI. V lost 5 bases, J lost 3 bases, and 4 bases stayed unmatched. The CDR3 extends over 14 amino acids. The CDR3, as DNA: TGTGCCAGCAGTCGGACAGGGAGGACAGATACGCAGTATTTT. Residues: CASSRTGRTDTQYF. Variable domain in full (rest from reference TRBV2 and TRBJ2-3): EPEVTQTPSHQVTQMGQEVILRCVPISNHLYFYWYRQILGQKVEFLVSFYNNEISEKSEIFDDQFSVERPDGSNFTLKIRSTKLEDSAMYFCASSRTGRTDTQYFGPGTRLTVL.

The chain links TRBV11-1 to TRBJ2-2; no clear D gene. Germline V gene sequence: CDR1 SGHAT, CDR2 FQDESV (reference sequence). Deletions cut 3 bases from V and 5 bases from J, with 7 bases between. The CDR3 totals 13 residues. CDR3 DNA sequence: TGTGCCAGCAGCTTGGTGAGAACCGGGGAGCTGTTTTTT. The encoded protein is CASSLVRTGELFF.